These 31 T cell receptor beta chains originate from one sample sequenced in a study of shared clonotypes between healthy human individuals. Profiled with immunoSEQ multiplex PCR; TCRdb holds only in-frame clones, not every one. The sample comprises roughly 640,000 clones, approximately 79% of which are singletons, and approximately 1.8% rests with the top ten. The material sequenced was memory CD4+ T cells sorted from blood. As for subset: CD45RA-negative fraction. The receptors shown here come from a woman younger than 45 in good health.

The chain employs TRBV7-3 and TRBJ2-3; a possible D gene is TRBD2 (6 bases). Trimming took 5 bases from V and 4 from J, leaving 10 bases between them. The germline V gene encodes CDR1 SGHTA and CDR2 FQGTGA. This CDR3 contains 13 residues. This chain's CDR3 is CASSKAGSDTQYF. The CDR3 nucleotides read TGTGCCAGCAGCAAAGCGGGCTCAGATACGCAGTATTTT.

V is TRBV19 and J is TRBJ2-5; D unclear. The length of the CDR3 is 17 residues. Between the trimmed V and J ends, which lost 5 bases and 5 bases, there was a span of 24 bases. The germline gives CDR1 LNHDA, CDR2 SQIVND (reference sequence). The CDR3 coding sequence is TGTGCCAGTAGTTATCGGGCAGAGCCCAGCGCCAGGGAGACCCAGTACTTC. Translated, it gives CASSYRAEPSARETQYF.

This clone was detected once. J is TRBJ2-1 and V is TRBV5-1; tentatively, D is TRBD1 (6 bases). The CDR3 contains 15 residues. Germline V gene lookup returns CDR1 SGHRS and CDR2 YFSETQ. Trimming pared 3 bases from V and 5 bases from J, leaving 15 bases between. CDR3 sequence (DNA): TGCGCCAGCAGCTACCCAGACAGGCTAAACAATGAGCAGTTCTTC. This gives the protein CASSYPDRLNNEQFF.

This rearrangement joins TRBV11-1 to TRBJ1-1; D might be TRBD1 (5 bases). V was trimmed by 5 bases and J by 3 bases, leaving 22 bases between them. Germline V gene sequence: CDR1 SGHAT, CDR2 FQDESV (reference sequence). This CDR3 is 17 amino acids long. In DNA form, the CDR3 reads TGTGCCAGCAGCCCACCACCGTCGGGGGGGAAAGACACTGAAGCTTTCTTT. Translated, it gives CASSPPPSGGKDTEAFF. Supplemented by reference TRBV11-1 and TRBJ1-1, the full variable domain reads EAEVAQSPRYKITEKSQAVAFWCDPISGHATLYWYRQILGQGPELLVQFQDESVVDDSQLPKDRFSAERLKGVDSTLKIQPAELGDSAMYLCASSPPPSGGKDTEAFFGQGTRLTVV.

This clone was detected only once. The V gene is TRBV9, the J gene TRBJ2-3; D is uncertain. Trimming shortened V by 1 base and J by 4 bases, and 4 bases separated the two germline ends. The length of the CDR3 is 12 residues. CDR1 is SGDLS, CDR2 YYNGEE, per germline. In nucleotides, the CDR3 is TGTGCCAGCAGCGTATATGCAGATACGCAGTATTTT. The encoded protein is CASSVYADTQYF.

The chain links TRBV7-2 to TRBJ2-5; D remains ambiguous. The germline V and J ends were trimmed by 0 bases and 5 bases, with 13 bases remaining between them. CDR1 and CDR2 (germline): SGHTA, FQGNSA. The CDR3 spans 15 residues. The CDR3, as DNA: TGTGCCAGCAGCTTAGCGATGTCCCGGTGGGAGACCCAGTACTTC. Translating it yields CASSLAMSRWETQYF.

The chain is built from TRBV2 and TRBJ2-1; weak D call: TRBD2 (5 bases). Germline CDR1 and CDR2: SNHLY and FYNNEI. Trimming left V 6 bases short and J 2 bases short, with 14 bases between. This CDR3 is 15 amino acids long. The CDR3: CASSHSEGTYNEQFF. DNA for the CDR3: TGTGCCAGCAGCCACAGCGAGGGAACCTACAATGAGCAGTTCTTC.

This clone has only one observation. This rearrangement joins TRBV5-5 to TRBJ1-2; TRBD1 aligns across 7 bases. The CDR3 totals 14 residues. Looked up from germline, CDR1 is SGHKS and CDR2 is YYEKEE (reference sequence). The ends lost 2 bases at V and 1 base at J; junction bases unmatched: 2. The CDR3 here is CASSLTGDNYGYTF. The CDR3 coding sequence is TGTGCCAGCAGCTTAACAGGGGATAACTATGGCTACACCTTC. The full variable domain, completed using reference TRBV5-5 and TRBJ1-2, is DAGVTQSPTHLIKTRGQQVTLRCSPISGHKSVSWYQQVLGQGPQFIFQYYEKEERGRGNFPDRFSARQFPNYSSELNVNALLLGDSALYLCASSLTGDNYGYTFGSGTRLTVV.

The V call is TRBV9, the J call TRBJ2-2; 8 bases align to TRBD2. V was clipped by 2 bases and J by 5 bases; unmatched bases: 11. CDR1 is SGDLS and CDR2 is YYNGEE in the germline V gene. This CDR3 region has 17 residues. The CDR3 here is CASSVLSGSVGTGELFF. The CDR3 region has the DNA TGTGCCAGCAGCGTCCTCAGCGGGAGCGTTGGTACCGGGGAGCTGTTTTTT.

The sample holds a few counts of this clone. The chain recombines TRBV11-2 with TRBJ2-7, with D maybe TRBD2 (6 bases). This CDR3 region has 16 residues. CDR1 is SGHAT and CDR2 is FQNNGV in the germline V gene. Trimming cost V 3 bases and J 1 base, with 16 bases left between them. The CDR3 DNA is TGTGCCAGCAGCTTTAGCCGGGGGTCCCGGTCCTACGAGCAGTACTTC. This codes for CASSFSRGSRSYEQYF.

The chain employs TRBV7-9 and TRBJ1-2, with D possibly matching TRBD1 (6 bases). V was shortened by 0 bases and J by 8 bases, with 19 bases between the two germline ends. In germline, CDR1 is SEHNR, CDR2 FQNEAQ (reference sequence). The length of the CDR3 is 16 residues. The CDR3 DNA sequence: TGTGCCAGCAGCTTAGCGGGCTTACAGGGAAGCCAGGGCTACACCTTC. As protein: CASSLAGLQGSQGYTF.

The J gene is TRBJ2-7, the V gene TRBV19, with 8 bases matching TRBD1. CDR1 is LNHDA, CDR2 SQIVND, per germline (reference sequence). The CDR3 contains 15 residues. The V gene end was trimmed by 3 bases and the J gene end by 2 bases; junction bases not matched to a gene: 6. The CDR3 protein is CASSMGGQDPYEQYF. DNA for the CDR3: TGTGCCAGTAGTATGGGGGGACAGGACCCCTACGAGCAGTACTTC.

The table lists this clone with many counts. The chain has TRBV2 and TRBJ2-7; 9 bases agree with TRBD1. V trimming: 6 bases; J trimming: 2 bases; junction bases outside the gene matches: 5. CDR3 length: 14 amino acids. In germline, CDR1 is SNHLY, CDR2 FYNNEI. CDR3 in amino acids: CASSAGTGPYEQYF. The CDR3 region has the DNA TGTGCCAGCAGCGCCGGGACAGGGCCCTACGAGCAGTACTTC. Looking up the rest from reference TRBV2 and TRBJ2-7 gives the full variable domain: EPEVTQTPSHQVTQMGQEVILRCVPISNHLYFYWYRQILGQKVEFLVSFYNNEISEKSEIFDDQFSVERPDGSNFTLKIRSTKLEDSAMYFCASSAGTGPYEQYFGPGTRLTVT.

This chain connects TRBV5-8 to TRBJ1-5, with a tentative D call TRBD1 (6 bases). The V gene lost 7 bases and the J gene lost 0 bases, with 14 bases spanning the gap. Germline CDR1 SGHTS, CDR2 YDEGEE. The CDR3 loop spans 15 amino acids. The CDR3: CASFGGGYSNQPQHF. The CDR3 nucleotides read TGTGCCAGCTTCGGAGGGGGATATAGCAATCAGCCCCAGCATTTT. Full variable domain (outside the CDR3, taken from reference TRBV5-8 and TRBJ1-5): EAGVTQSPTHLIKTRGQQATLRCSPISGHTSVYWYQQALGLGLQFLLWYDEGEERNRGNFPPRFSGRQFPNYSSELNVNALELEDSALYLCASFGGGYSNQPQHFGDGTRLSIL.

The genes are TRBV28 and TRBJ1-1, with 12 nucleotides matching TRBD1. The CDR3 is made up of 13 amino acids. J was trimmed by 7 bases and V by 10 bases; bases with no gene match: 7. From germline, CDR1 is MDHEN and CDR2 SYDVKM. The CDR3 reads CAIGGQGAGEAFF. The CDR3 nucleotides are TGTGCCATCGGGGGACAGGGGGCAGGTGAAGCTTTCTTT.

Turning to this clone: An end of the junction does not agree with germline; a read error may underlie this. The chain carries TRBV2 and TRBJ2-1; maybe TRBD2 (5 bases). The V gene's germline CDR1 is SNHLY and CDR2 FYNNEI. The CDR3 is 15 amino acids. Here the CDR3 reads CTSSHSEGTYNEQFF. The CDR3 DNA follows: TGTACCAGCAGCCACAGCGAGGGAACCTACAATGAGCAGTTCTTC. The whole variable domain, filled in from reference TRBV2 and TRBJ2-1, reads EPEVTQTPSHQVTQMGQEVILRCVPISNHLYFYWYRQILGQKVEFLVSFYNNEISEKSEIFDDQFSVERPDGSNFTLKIRSTKLEDSAMYFCTSSHSEGTYNEQFFGPGTRLTVL.

CDR3 coding DNA: TGTGCCAGCAGCGCCGACGGTCCCCCGGGGGGCACCATATATTTT. Residues: CASSADGPPGGTIYF. The rearrangement uses TRBV9 and TRBJ1-3; D perhaps matches TRBD1 (5 bases). Germline V lookup: CDR1 SGDLS, CDR2 YYNGEE. Trimming took off 3 bases at V and 9 bases at J, with 19 bases between the two ends. This CDR3 is built from 15 residues.

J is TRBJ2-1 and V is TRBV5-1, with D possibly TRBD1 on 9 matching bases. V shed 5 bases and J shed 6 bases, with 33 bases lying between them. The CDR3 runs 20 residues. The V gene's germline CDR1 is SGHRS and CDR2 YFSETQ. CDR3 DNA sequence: TGCGCCAGCAGAGGGGAGGGGACAGGGAGGAGCGGGAGAACTTTCAATGAGCAGTTCTTC. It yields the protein CASRGEGTGRSGRTFNEQFF.

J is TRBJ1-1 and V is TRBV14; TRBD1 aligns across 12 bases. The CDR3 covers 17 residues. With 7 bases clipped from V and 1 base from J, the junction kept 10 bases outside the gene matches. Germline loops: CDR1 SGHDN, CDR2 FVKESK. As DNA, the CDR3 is TGTGCCAGCAAACCTCGGGACAGGGGGCGTCGGAACACTGAAGCTTTCTTT. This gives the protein CASKPRDRGRRNTEAFF. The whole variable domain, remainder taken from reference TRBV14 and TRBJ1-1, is EAGVTQFPSHSVIEKGQTVTLRCDPISGHDNLYWYRRVMGKEIKFLLHFVKESKQDESGMPNNRFLAERTGGTYSTLKVQPAELEDSGVYFCASKPRDRGRRNTEAFFGQGTRLTVV.

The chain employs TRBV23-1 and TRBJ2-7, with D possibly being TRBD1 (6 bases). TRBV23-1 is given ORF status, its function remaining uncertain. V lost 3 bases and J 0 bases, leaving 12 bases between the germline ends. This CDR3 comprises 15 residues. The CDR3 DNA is TGCGCCAGCAGTCATCCGGACAGCATCTCCTACGAGCAGTACTTC. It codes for CASSHPDSISYEQYF.

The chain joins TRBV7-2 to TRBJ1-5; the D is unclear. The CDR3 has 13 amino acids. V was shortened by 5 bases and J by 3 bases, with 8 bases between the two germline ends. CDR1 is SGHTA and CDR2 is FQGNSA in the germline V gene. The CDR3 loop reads CASSPRVNQPQHF. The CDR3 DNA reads TGTGCCAGCAGCCCTCGAGTCAATCAGCCCCAGCATTTT.

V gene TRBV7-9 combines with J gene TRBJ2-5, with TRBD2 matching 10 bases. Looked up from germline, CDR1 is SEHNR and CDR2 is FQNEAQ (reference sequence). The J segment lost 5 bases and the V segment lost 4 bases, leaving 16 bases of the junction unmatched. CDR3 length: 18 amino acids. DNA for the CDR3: TGTGCCAGCAGCTCATCCGCTGGTCTAGCGGGAGTGAGTGAGACCCAGTACTTC. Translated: CASSSSAGLAGVSETQYF.

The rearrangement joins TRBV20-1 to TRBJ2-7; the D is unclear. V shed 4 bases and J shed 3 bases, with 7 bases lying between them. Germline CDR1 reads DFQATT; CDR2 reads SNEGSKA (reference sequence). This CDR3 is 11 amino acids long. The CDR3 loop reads CSAKENYEQYF. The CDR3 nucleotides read TGCAGTGCTAAGGAAAACTACGAGCAGTACTTC.

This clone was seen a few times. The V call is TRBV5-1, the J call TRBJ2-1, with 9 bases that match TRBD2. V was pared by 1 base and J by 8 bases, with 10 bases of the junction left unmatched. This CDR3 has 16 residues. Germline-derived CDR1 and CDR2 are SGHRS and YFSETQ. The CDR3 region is CASSLSVSGSGDEQFF. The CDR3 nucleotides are TGCGCCAGCAGCTTGTCCGTTAGCGGGAGCGGGGATGAGCAGTTCTTC.

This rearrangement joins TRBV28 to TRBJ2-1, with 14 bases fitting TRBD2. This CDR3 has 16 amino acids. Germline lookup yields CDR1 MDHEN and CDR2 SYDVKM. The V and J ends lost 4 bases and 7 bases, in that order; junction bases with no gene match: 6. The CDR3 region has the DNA TGTGCCAGCAGTTCCGTAGGGACTAGCGGGAGTAATGAGCAGTTCTTC. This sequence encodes CASSSVGTSGSNEQFF.

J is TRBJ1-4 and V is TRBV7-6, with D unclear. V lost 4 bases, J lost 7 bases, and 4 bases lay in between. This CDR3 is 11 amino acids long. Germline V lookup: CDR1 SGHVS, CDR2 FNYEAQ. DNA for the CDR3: TGTGCCAGCAGCTCCGGTGAAAAACTGTTTTTT. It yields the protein CASSSGEKLFF.

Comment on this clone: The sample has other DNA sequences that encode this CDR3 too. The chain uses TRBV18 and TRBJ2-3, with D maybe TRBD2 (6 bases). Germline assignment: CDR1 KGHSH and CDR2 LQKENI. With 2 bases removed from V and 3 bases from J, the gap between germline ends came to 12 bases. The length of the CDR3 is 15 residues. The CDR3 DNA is TGTGCCAGCTCACCAACCCTGGCGGGGACAGATACGCAGTATTTT. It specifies CASSPTLAGTDTQYF.

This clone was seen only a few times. DNA of the CDR3: TGCGCCAGCAGCTCCCGGACTAGCGGGGTGGAGACCCAGTACTTC. Its translation is CASSSRTSGVETQYF. This chain uses TRBV5-1 with TRBJ2-5; 12 bases map to TRBD2. From germline, CDR1 is SGHRS and CDR2 YFSETQ. This CDR3 is built from 15 residues. The V and J ends lost 3 bases and 5 bases, in that order; junction bases with no gene match: 5.

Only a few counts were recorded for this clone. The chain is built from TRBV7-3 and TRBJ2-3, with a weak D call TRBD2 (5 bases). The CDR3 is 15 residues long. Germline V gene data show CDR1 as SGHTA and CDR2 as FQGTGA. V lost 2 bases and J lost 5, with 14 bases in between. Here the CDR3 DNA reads TGTGCCAGCAGCTTATGGTCGGGTCGGGGAGATACGCAGTATTTT. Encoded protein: CASSLWSGRGDTQYF. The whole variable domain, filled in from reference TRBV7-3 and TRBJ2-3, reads GAGVSQTPSNKVTEKGKYVELRCDPISGHTALYWYRQSLGQGPEFLIYFQGTGAADDSGLPNDRFFAVRPEGSVSTLKIQRTERGDSAVYLCASSLWSGRGDTQYFGPGTRLTVL.

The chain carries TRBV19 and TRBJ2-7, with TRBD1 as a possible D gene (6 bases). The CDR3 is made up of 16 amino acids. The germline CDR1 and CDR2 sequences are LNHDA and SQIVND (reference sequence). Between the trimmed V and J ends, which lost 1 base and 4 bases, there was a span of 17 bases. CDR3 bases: TGTGCCAGTAGTATAGCTGGACAGCGCCCCATGTACGAGCAGTACTTC. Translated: CASSIAGQRPMYEQYF.

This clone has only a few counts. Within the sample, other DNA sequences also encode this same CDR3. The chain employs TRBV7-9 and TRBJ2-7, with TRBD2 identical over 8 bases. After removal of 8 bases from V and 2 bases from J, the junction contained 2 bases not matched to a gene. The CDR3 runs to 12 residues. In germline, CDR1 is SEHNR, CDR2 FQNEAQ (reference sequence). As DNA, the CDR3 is TGTGCCAGCCGGGGGGGAACCTACGAGCAGTACTTC. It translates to CASRGGTYEQYF.